This T cell receptor beta chain was recorded in a study of blood T cell repertoires in COVID-19. On the study more broadly: PBMCs, B-cell-depleted T cells, or T cells were the source of the cDNA or gDNA that made up the material.

This clone has more than one count but fewer than ten. This CDR3 has 16 residues. Losses at the gene ends were 4 bases for V and 3 bases for J; bases not matched to a gene: 9. Germline V gene lookup returns CDR1 SGHNT and CDR2 YYREEE (reference sequence). Under the authors' procedure: Amplification of reference gene primers provided the estimated nucleated cell counts. The table came from immunoSEQ multiplex PCR; TCRdb's copy has only in-frame clones and leaves some out. V and J calls and clone size come straight from that table; D and trimming were deduced from the DNA. The repertoire consists of about 420,000 clones, with approximately 90% occurring once and the leading ten covering roughly 0.84%.

Sequences were obtained from peripheral blood. This clonotype originated in a man younger than 30 with COVID-19, enrolled during active disease. The V call is TRBV5-4, the J call TRBJ1-1; 10 nucleotides agree with TRBD1. In DNA, the CDR3 is TGTGCCAGCAGCCCACGGGACAGGGGCGGGCACACTGAAGCTTTCTTT. The encoded protein is CASSPRDRGGHTEAFF.